The 18 T cell receptor beta chains presented below share a single source sample, sequenced in a study of blood T cell repertoires in COVID-19. Using immunoSEQ multiplex PCR, the repertoire was profiled, and TCRdb retains in-frame clones only, with some absent. The sample includes about 140,000 clones, 87% seen only once; the top ten take roughly 12%. The sample comprised PBMCs or T cells enriched from blood (not recorded which). The receptors come from a man in his 60s who had recovered from COVID-19.

This chain uses TRBV6-5 with TRBJ2-1; TRBD1 might be the D (6 bases). V was cut by 6 bases and J by 2 bases, with 11 bases left in between. Germline CDR1 is MNHEY and CDR2 is SVGAGI. CDR3 size: 14 residues. The CDR3 loop is CASSVQGAYNEQFF. The CDR3 DNA is TGTGCCAGCAGCGTACAGGGAGCCTACAATGAGCAGTTCTTC.

This chain links TRBV3-1 (or the pseudogene TRBV3-2) with TRBJ1-5; D is undetermined. In germline, CDR1 is LGHDT, CDR2 YNNKEL (reference sequence). V lost 0 bases and J lost 4, with 10 bases in between. The CDR3 contains 15 residues. The DNA for the CDR3 is TGTGCCAGCAGCCAAGATCATAGCCAGAATCAGCCCCAGCATTTT. Translation: CASSQDHSQNQPQHF.

This clone was seen only once. This rearrangement joins TRBV11-2 to TRBJ1-4; TRBD1 matches 8 bases. CDR3 length: 14 residues. With 7 bases clipped from V and 2 bases from J, the junction kept 3 bases outside the gene matches. The V gene's germline CDR1 is SGHAT and CDR2 FQNNGV. DNA of the CDR3: TGTGCCAGCAACCCAGGGGGCACTAATGAAAAACTGTTTTTT. The encoded protein is CASNPGGTNEKLFF.

This chain connects TRBV12-3 or TRBV12-4 to TRBJ1-5, with TRBD1 as a possible D gene (5 bases). The CDR3 totals 13 residues. The V and J ends lost 5 bases and 9 bases respectively, with 14 bases between them. This chain's CDR3 is CASSPAGTGPQHF. In DNA, the CDR3 is TGTGCCAGCAGTCCAGCGGGCACAGGGCCCCAGCATTTT.

This chain uses TRBV18 with TRBJ2-4; 9 bases are shared with TRBD1. V trimming: 4 bases; J trimming: 6 bases; junction bases outside the gene matches: 4. CDR1 is KGHSH, CDR2 LQKENI, per germline. CDR3 length: 14 residues. The CDR3 sequence is CASSLRTGANIQYF. In nucleotides, the CDR3 is TGTGCCAGCTCACTAAGGACAGGGGCAAACATTCAGTACTTC.

This clone was observed once. The gene calls are TRBV2 and TRBJ1-2; 7 bases fit TRBD1. This CDR3 spans 16 amino acids. V lost 2 bases, J lost 1 base, and 7 bases stayed unmatched. Germline CDR1 and CDR2: SNHLY and FYNNEI. The CDR3 loop reads CASSEWRGGFNYGYTF. The CDR3 DNA sequence: TGTGCCAGCAGTGAATGGCGAGGGGGCTTTAACTATGGCTACACCTTC.

This chain uses TRBV19 with TRBJ1-4, with 7 bases identical to TRBD1. V was clipped by 5 bases and J by 6 bases; unmatched bases: 6. The CDR3 sequence is 14 residues long. Germline V gives CDR1 LNHDA, CDR2 SQIVND (reference sequence). CDR3 sequence reads: CASSGGQLYEKLFF. In DNA, the CDR3 is TGTGCCAGTAGTGGGGGACAGTTGTATGAAAAACTGTTTTTT. Complete variable domain (other parts from reference TRBV19 and TRBJ1-4): DGGITQSPKYLFRKEGQNVTLSCEQNLNHDAMYWYRQDPGQGLRLIYYSQIVNDFQKGDIAEGYSVSREKKESFPLTVTSAQKNPTAFYLCASSGGQLYEKLFFGSGTQLSVL.

The genes are TRBV19 and TRBJ2-5; possible D gene TRBD2, 5 bases. Germline V gene lookup returns CDR1 LNHDA and CDR2 SQIVND (reference sequence). This CDR3 is built from 15 residues. Trimming removed 0 bases at V and 4 bases at J, with 12 bases between. CDR3 region: CASSIDWRRRETQYF. The DNA of the CDR3 is TGTGCCAGTAGTATAGATTGGAGGAGGCGAGAGACCCAGTACTTC. Based on the CDR3 plus reference TRBV19 and TRBJ2-5, the full variable domain is DGGITQSPKYLFRKEGQNVTLSCEQNLNHDAMYWYRQDPGQGLRLIYYSQIVNDFQKGDIAEGYSVSREKKESFPLTVTSAQKNPTAFYLCASSIDWRRRETQYFGPGTRLLVL.

Concerning this clone itself: The junction departs from germline at one end; a sequencing error may be responsible. The DNA for the CDR3 is TGTGCTAGCAGCTCCGGGACAGGGTTTGGGGAGACCCAGTACTTC. Encoded protein: CASSSGTGFGETQYF. J is TRBJ2-5 and V is TRBV7-7, with 9 positions matching TRBD1. Germline V CDR1 and CDR2: SSHAT, FNYEAQ (reference sequence). The CDR3 runs to 15 residues.

The V gene is TRBV19, the J gene TRBJ1-1, with TRBD1 matching 10 bases. The CDR3 runs to 15 residues. J lost 6 bases, V lost 1 base, and 5 bases had no gene match. Germline CDR1 and CDR2: LNHDA and SQIVND (reference sequence). The CDR3 spells CASSIAPGQGSEAFF. As DNA, the CDR3 is TGTGCCAGTAGTATAGCTCCGGGACAGGGGTCTGAAGCTTTCTTT.

The J gene is TRBJ2-2, the V gene TRBV19; D gene unclear. The V and J ends lost 4 bases and 7 bases respectively, with 7 bases between them. The CDR3 extends over 12 amino acids. Per germline, CDR1 LNHDA and CDR2 SQIVND (reference sequence). The CDR3 loop is CASSTPGGELFF. The CDR3 bases are TGTGCCAGTAGTACCCCCGGCGGGGAGCTGTTTTTT.

The chain couples TRBV6-5 to TRBJ2-7; 13 positions agree with TRBD2. V shed 6 bases and J 4 bases; nucleotides not matched to a gene: 3. CDR1 is MNHEY and CDR2 is SVGAGI in the germline V gene. CDR3 length equals 14 residues. CDR3 protein: CASRPTSGRYEQYF. For the CDR3, the DNA is TGTGCCAGCAGACCGACTAGCGGGAGGTACGAGCAGTACTTC.

The J gene is TRBJ2-7, the V gene TRBV19; TRBD2 is a possible D gene (6 bases). CDR3 length equals 15 residues. V was pared by 6 bases and J by 4 bases, with 19 bases between. Germline CDR1 LNHDA, CDR2 SQIVND (reference sequence). CDR3 nucleotides: TGTGCCAGTAGCCCGACTAGTCCCCGGGGGTACGAGCAGTACTTC. Protein product: CASSPTSPRGYEQYF.

The V gene is TRBV18, the J gene TRBJ1-6; possible D gene TRBD1, 5 bases. The CDR3 covers 14 residues. Trimming left V 5 bases short and J 7 bases short, with 12 bases between. Germline CDR1 and CDR2: KGHSH and LQKENI. The CDR3 spells CASSSGLTNSPLHF. CDR3 sequence (DNA): TGTGCCAGCTCATCGGGACTGACGAATTCACCCCTCCACTTT.

A few counts support this clone. V usage is TRBV19 and J usage is TRBJ2-2; D possibly corresponds to TRBD1 (5 bases). Trimming removed 10 bases at V and 5 bases at J, with 11 bases between. CDR1 is LNHDA, CDR2 SQIVND, per germline (reference sequence). The CDR3 length is 12 residues. CDR3: CATRQRTGELFF. The CDR3 DNA is TGTGCCACGAGACAGAGGACCGGGGAGCTGTTTTTT.

The V and J genes are TRBV27 and TRBJ2-1, with TRBD2 as a possible D gene (6 bases). Germline assignment: CDR1 MNHEY and CDR2 SMNVEV (reference sequence). This CDR3 is built from 16 residues. With 5 bases removed from V and 0 bases from J, the gap between germline ends came to 14 bases. In nucleotides, the CDR3 is TGTGCCAGCAGTCTGGGGATCGGGGGCTCCTACAATGAGCAGTTCTTC. This gives the protein CASSLGIGGSYNEQFF.

The J gene is TRBJ1-2, the V gene TRBV5-5; D may be TRBD1 (6 bases). Germline values: CDR1 SGHKS, CDR2 YYEKEE (reference sequence). Between the trimmed V and J ends, which lost 0 bases and 4 bases, there was a span of 16 bases. The CDR3 has 16 residues. CDR3 amino acids: CASSLGARQEIYGYTF. The DNA for the CDR3 is TGTGCCAGCAGCTTGGGGGCTCGACAGGAGATCTATGGCTACACCTTC. The full variable domain, rest sourced from reference TRBV5-5 and TRBJ1-2, is DAGVTQSPTHLIKTRGQQVTLRCSPISGHKSVSWYQQVLGQGPQFIFQYYEKEERGRGNFPDRFSARQFPNYSSELNVNALLLGDSALYLCASSLGARQEIYGYTFGSGTRLTVV.

The chain carries TRBV4-2 and TRBJ1-6; no definite D call. CDR3 length equals 16 residues. The V end was cut by 4 bases, the J end by 0 bases, with 10 bases between. Germline assignment: CDR1 LGHNA and CDR2 YNFKEQ. CDR3 nucleotides: TGTGCCAGCAGCCCCGCTTCGAGCTCCTATAATTCACCCCTCCACTTT. Amino acids: CASSPASSSYNSPLHF.